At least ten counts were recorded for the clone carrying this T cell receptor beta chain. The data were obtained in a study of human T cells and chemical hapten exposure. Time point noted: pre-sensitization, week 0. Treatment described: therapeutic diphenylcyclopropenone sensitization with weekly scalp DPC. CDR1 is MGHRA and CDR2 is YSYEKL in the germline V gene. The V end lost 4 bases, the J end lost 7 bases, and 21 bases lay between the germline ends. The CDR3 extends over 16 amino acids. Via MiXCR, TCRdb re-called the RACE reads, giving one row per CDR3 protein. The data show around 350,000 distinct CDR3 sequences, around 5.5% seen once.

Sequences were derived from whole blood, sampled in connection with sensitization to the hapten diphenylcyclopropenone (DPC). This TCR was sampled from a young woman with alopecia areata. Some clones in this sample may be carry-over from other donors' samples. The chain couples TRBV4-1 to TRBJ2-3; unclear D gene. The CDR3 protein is CASSPFLLRDSYTQYF. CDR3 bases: TGCGCCAGCAGCCCTTTCCTCCTACGCGACTCATATACGCAGTATTTT.